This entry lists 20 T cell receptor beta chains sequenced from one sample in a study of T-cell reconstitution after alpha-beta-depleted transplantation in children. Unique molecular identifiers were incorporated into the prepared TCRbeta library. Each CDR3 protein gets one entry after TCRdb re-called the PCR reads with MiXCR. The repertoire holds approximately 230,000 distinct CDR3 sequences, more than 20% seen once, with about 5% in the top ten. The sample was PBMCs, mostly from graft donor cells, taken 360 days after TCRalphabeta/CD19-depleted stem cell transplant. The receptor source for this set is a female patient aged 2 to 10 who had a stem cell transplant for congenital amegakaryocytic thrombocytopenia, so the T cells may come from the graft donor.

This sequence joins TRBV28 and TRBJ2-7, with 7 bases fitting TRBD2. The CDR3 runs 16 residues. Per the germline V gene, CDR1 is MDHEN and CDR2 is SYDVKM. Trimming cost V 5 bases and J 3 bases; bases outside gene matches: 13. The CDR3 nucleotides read TGTGCCAGCAGTCCGGGTTGTGCGGGAGAAATCTACGAGCAGTACTTC. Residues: CASSPGCAGEIYEQYF.

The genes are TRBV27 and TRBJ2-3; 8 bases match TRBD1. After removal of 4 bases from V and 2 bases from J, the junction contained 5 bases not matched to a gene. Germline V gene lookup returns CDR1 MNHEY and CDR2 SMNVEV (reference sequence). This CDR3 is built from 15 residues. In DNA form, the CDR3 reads TGTGCCAGCAGTTGGACAGGGCGCTACACAGATACGCAGTATTTT. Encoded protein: CASSWTGRYTDTQYF.

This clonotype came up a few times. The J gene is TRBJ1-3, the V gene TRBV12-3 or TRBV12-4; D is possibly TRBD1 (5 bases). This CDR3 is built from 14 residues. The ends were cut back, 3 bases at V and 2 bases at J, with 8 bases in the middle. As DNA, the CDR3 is TGTGCCAGCAGTTTTGGGGGTACTGGAAACACCATATATTTT. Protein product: CASSFGGTGNTIYF.

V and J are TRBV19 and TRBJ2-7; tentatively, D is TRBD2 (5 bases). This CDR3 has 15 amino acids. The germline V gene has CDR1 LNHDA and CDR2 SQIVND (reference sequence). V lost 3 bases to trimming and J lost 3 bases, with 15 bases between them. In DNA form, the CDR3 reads TGTGCCAGTAGTATTAGGAGAGGACTTGACTACGAGCAGTACTTC. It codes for CASSIRRGLDYEQYF.

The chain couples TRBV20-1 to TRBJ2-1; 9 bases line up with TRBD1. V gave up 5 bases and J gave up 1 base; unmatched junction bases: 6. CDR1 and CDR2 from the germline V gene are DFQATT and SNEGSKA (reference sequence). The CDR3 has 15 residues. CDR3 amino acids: CSAGQGFSSYNEQFF. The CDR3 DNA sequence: TGCAGTGCTGGACAGGGGTTTAGTTCCTACAATGAGCAGTTCTTC.

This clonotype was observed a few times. CDR3 nucleotides: TGTGCCAGCTACCGGCCCCGGAGGAGGGACAGGGGGGGCACTGAAGCTTTCTTT. Protein product: CASYRPRRRDRGGTEAFF. The chain carries TRBV2 and TRBJ1-1; 11 nucleotides line up with TRBD1. The CDR3 is made up of 18 amino acids. CDR1 and CDR2 from the germline V gene are SNHLY and FYNNEI. Trimming cost V 8 bases and J 4 bases; bases outside gene matches: 18.

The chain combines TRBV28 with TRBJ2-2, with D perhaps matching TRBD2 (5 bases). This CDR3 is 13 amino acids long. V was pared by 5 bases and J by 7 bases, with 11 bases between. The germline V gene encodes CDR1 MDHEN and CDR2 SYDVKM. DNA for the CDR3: TGTGCCAGCAGTCCTAGCCCTGGCGGGGAGCTGTTTTTT. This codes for CASSPSPGGELFF.

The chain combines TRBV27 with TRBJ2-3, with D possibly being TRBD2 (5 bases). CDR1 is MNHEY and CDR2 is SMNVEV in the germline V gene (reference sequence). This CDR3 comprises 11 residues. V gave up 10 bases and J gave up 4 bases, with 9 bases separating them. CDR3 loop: CAMAGPDTQYF. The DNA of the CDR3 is TGTGCCATGGCGGGTCCAGATACGCAGTATTTT.

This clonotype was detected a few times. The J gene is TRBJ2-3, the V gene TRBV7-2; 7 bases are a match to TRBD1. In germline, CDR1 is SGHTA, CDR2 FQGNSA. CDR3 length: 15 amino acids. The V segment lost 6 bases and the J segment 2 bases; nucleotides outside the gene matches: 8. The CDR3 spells CASSPDRDNTDTQYF. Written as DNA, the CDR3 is TGTGCCAGCAGTCCCGACAGGGACAACACAGATACGCAGTATTTT.

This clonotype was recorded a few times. The DNA of the CDR3 is TGCAGTGCTAGAGATAGAGTCAGGTTGGCTGGGGGGAGCGAGCAGTACTTC. Amino acid sequence: CSARDRVRLAGGSEQYF. V is TRBV20-1 and J is TRBJ2-7, with D perhaps TRBD2 (6 bases). CDR1 is DFQATT and CDR2 is SNEGSKA in the germline V gene (reference sequence). The CDR3 sequence is 17 residues long. Between the trimmed V and J ends, which lost 0 bases and 6 bases, there was a span of 24 bases.

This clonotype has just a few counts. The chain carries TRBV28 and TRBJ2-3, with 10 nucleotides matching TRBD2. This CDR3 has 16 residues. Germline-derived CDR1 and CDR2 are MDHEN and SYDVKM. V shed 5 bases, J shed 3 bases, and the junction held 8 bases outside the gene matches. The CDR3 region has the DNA TGTGCCAGCAGTAGCCCTAGCGGGAGATGGACAGATACGCAGTATTTT. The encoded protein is CASSSPSGRWTDTQYF.

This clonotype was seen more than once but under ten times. CDR3 loop: CASSLDVGGDTQYF. CDR3 in DNA: TGTGCCAGCAGTTTAGACGTCGGCGGGGATACGCAGTATTTT. This chain uses TRBV12-3 or TRBV12-4 with TRBJ2-3, with D tentatively TRBD2 (5 bases). Trimming pared 1 base from V and 6 bases from J, leaving 11 bases between. The CDR3 totals 14 residues.

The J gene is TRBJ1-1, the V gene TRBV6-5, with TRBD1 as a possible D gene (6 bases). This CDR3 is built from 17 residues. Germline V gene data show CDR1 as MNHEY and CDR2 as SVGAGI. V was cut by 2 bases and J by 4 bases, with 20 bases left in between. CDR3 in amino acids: CASSYPDRRGPTTEAFF. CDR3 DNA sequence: TGTGCCAGCAGTTACCCGGATCGACGGGGGCCCACCACTGAAGCTTTCTTT.

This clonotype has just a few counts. The CDR3 spells CGGVGAWDTQYF. CDR3 nucleotide sequence: TGCGGGGGGGTAGGGGCATGGGATACGCAGTATTTT. The chain uses TRBV20-1 and TRBJ2-3, with 7 bases aligning to TRBD2. Germline V gene lookup returns CDR1 DFQATT and CDR2 SNEGSKA (reference sequence). The length of the CDR3 is 12 residues.

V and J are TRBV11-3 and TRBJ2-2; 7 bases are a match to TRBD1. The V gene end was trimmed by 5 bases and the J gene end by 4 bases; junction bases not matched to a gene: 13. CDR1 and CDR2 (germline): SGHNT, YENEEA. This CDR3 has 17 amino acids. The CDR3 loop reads CASSPHYRGAATGELFF. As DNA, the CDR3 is TGTGCCAGCAGCCCACATTACAGGGGAGCGGCCACCGGGGAGCTGTTTTTT. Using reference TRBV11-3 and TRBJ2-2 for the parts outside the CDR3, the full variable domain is EAGVVQSPRYKIIEKKQPVAFWCNPISGHNTLYWYLQNLGQGPELLIRYENEEAVDDSQLPKDRFSAERLKGVDSTLKIQPAELGDSAVYLCASSPHYRGAATGELFFGEGSRLTVL.

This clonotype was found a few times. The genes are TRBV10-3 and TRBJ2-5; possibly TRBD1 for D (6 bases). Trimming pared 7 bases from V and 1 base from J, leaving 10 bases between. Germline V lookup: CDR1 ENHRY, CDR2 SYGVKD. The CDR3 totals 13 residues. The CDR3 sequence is CAITRDTQETQYF. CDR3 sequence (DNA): TGTGCCATCACCCGGGACACCCAAGAGACCCAGTACTTC.

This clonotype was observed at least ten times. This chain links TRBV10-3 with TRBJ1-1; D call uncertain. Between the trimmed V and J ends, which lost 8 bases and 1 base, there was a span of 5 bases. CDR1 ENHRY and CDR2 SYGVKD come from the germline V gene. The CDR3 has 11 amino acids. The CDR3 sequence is CAIGQNTEAFF. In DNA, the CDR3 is TGTGCCATCGGGCAGAACACTGAAGCTTTCTTT.

CDR3 residues: CASSEGGLMTSGANVLTF. For the CDR3, the DNA is TGTGCCAGCAGTGAAGGGGGTCTGATGACCTCTGGGGCCAACGTCCTGACTTTC. The chain has TRBV2 and TRBJ2-6; no definite D call. This CDR3 has 18 amino acids. Germline values: CDR1 SNHLY, CDR2 FYNNEI. V lost 1 base to trimming and J lost 0 bases, with 13 bases between them.

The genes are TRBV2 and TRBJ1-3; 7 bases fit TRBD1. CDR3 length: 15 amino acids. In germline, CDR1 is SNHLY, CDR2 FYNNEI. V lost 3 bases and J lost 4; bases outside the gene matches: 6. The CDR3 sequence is CASSEMTGYGNTIYF. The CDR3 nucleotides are TGTGCCAGCAGTGAGATGACAGGGTACGGAAACACCATATATTTT.

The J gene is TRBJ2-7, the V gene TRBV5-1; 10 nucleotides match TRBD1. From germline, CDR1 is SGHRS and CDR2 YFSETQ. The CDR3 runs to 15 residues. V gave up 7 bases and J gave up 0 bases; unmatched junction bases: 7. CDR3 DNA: TGCGCCAGCGGACCCGGGACAGGGGACTCCTACGAGCAGTACTTC. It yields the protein CASGPGTGDSYEQYF. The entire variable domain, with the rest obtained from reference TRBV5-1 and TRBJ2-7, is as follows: KAGVTQTPRYLIKTRGQQVTLSCSPISGHRSVSWYQQTPGQGLQFLFEYFSETQRNKGNFPGRFSGRQFSNSRSEMNVSTLELGDSALYLCASGPGTGDSYEQYFGPGTRLTVT.